Presented here are 3 T cell receptor beta chains from one specimen sequenced in a study of Ad26.COV2.S vaccination and SARS-CoV-2 variants. The protocol was immunoSEQ multiplex PCR, while the TCRdb copy is restricted to in-frame clones and leaves out a portion. The sample contains about 440,000 clones, less than 95% of which appear only once. The sample's treatment: some 19 received Ad26.COV2.S at low or high dose, single or two shots; 5 received placebo; per-sample allocation not given. Sampling occurred on day 63 after the first vaccine or placebo injection. Here the sequenced sample was peripheral blood, taken in a trial of Ad26.COV2.S vaccine versus placebo. All receptors come from a person between 18 and 65 years old who received the Ad26.COV2.S COVID-19 vaccine or a placebo.

A single count supports this clone. The rearrangement uses TRBV11-2 and TRBJ2-7, with 9 positions matching TRBD2. The CDR3 covers 17 residues. V lost 4 bases, J lost 3 bases, and 13 bases stayed unmatched. CDR1 and CDR2 (germline): SGHAT, FQNNGV. CDR3 amino acids: CASSSLRTGLAIYEQYF. CDR3 in DNA: TGTGCCAGCAGCTCGTTACGCACGGGACTAGCCATCTACGAGCAGTACTTC.

The chain combines TRBV7-3 with TRBJ2-1; possible D gene TRBD2, 6 bases. The ends were cut back, 5 bases at V and 0 bases at J, with 14 bases in the middle. The CDR3 has 16 residues. Germline assignment: CDR1 SGHTA and CDR2 FQGTGA. The CDR3 DNA is TGTGCCAGCAGCCCCCAAGCGGGTATCTCCTACAATGAGCAGTTCTTC. Translation: CASSPQAGISYNEQFF.

The gene calls are TRBV28 and TRBJ2-1, with 8 nucleotides matching TRBD2. The CDR3 is 16 amino acids. The V and J ends lost 5 bases and 7 bases, in that order; junction bases with no gene match: 13. The germline V gene encodes CDR1 MDHEN and CDR2 SYDVKM. The CDR3 spells CASSPKLAVSRNEQFF. DNA for the CDR3: TGTGCCAGCAGTCCCAAACTAGCGGTATCTAGGAATGAGCAGTTCTTC.